The sequence of this T cell receptor (beta chain) was determined in a study of regulatory T cells in long-lasting Graves disease. Study in general: Freshly diagnosed Graves' patients had used antithyroid drugs for under 3 months.

This sample's time point: newly diagnosed GD, antithyroid drugs for less than 3 months. The TCR library was prepared using RNA isolated from PBMCs. Study outcomes and limitations: Persistent disease showed a preference for TRBV28, TRBJ1-2 and TRBJ2-5. Public clonotype sharing was higher in persistent than newly diagnosed patients.

Germline CDR1 is SGHAT and CDR2 is FQNNGV. Trimming pared 5 bases from V and 3 bases from J, leaving 23 bases between. CDR3 length equals 17 residues. A note on this clonotype: The target antigen is unknown.

Construction of TCR beta libraries relied on iRepertoire HTBI primers and on Arm-PCR targeting CDR3 regions. MiXCR, run by TCRdb on the multiplex PCR reads, gives a single entry per CDR3 protein. The sample includes 400,000 to 500,000 distinct CDR3 sequences, about 15% of them seen just once. This sample was also put to use in a study of T cells in Graves' hyperthyroidism and ophthalmopathy.

The specimen comprised peripheral blood mononuclear cells (PBMCs), sampled at new diagnosis, from a patient treated with antithyroid drugs. The J gene is TRBJ2-7, the V gene TRBV11-2, with D possibly being TRBD1 (6 bases). The receptor comes from a woman in her twenties or thirties with Graves disease. Here the CDR3 reads CASSQGRSGQRYYEQYF. The CDR3 bases are TGTGCCAGCAGCCAAGGGCGTTCTGGACAGAGGTACTACGAGCAGTACTTC.